A selection of T cell receptor beta chains follows, all from one sample in a study of neurological immune-mediated disorders. TCRdb independently ran MiXCR on the 5' RACE reads; one entry per CDR3 protein. The table lists 55,000 to 70,000 distinct CDR3 sequences, approximately 4.1% of them singletons. The sample was PBMCs. These receptors were obtained from a man aged 30 to 39 with multiple sclerosis. Both conserved end residues are trimmed from each CDR3. Clone size, where shown, is once, few, many, or a class for clones that have expanded.

v_gene	abundance	j_gene	CDR3aa
TRBV5-1	many	TRBJ2-3	ASSLQSDSTDTQY
TRBV5-1	many	TRBJ1-2	ASSLLGGADLNGYT
TRBV4-1	many	TRBJ2-1	ASSQVGGSSYNEQF
TRBV12-3/TRBV12-4	few	TRBJ1-6	ASTFWGRNSPLN
TRBV6-1	-	TRBJ2-4	ASSDGQLTNIQY
TRBV20-1	-	TRBJ2-7	SARPLAGGPELEQY
TRBV7-9	many	TRBJ1-2	ASSLAGSDYGYT
TRBV5-1	many	TRBJ1-1	ASSLDRGTEAF
TRBV20-1	-	TRBJ1-5	SATGLDRGTGYSNQPQN
TRBV5-8	many	TRBJ1-1	ASSAGQAEAF
TRBV29-1	many	TRBJ2-7	SVTPLDNHSYEQY
TRBV5-1	many	TRBJ2-1	ASLRDRGLGEQF
TRBV10-3	many	TRBJ1-2	AIGDTSYGYT
TRBV19	few	TRBJ2-1	ASTTGLAGGNEQF
TRBV5-6	many	TRBJ2-3	ASSLVPPTDTQY
TRBV18	many	TRBJ1-1	ASSPSLDSEAF
TRBV6-2/TRBV6-3	many	TRBJ2-3	ASSRTLPTDTQY
TRBV20-1	many	TRBJ2-5	SASTGGDSEETQY
TRBV7-2	-	TRBJ2-3	ASLAGGFISDTQY
TRBV12-3/TRBV12-4	many	TRBJ2-5	ASRPPNGRESQETQY
TRBV5-8	many	TRBJ1-1	ASGPNTEAF
TRBV20-1	few	TRBJ1-6	SARVSISYNSPLN
TRBV5-1	many	TRBJ2-7	ASSLDGQLNRHEQY
TRBV4-1	many	TRBJ2-7	ASSQASSYEQY
TRBV6-2/TRBV6-3	many	TRBJ1-2	ASSYGTEGYT
TRBV27	many	TRBJ1-5	ASSLLESDQPQH
TRBV27	many	TRBJ2-5	ASSKTGRETQY
TRBV7-9	many	TRBJ2-7	ASSPLGGTEQY
TRBV2	many	TRBJ2-3	ASRENTDTQY
TRBV7-8	many	TRBJ2-5	ASSRETQY
TRBV5-1	many	TRBJ2-5	ASSSGPSGAQETQY
TRBV20-1	many	TRBJ1-1	SARPGQGANTEAF
TRBV29-1	many	TRBJ2-1	SAEGTGSSYNEQF
TRBV18	many	TRBJ2-3	ASSRRVADTQY
TRBV5-1	many	TRBJ2-7	ASSLGAAYEQY
TRBV15	many	TRBJ1-1	ATSDPWRKNTEAF
TRBV20-1	many	TRBJ2-7	SASSVLGIYEQY
TRBV5-1	many	TRBJ1-4	ASSLSPGQPNEKLF
TRBV5-1	few	TRBJ2-1	ASSRTSGGAYNEQF